Each of the 20 T cell receptor beta chains below was sequenced from the same sample in a study of T cell responses to AZD1222 COVID-19 vaccine. Generated by immunoSEQ multiplex PCR, the TCRdb table keeps only in-frame clones and is missing some. Of about 84,000 clones in the sample, roughly 88% were seen once. The sample here was peripheral blood, taken 28 days after the second AZD1222 dose. The receptors here all came from an adult who received the AZD1222 COVID-19 vaccine.

The chain recombines TRBV20-1 with TRBJ2-7; the D is unclear. CDR1 is DFQATT and CDR2 is SNEGSKA in the germline V gene (reference sequence). There are 15 residues in the CDR3. V was cut by 3 bases and J by 2 bases, with 17 bases left in between. Here the CDR3 DNA reads TGCAGTGCTAGTAACCTGGACCTGGCCGCCTACGAGCAGTACTTC. It yields the protein CSASNLDLAAYEQYF.

The chain uses TRBV6-6 and TRBJ2-1; 11 bases line up with TRBD1. The CDR3 is 15 amino acids. The germline gives CDR1 MNHNY, CDR2 SVGAGI (reference sequence). V trimming: 6 bases; J trimming: 6 bases; junction bases outside the gene matches: 7. The chain's CDR3 is CASSLGTGGFNEQFF. CDR3 in DNA: TGTGCCAGCAGCCTCGGGACAGGGGGTTTCAATGAGCAGTTCTTC.

This chain connects TRBV2 to TRBJ1-6, with TRBD1 identical over 9 bases. Germline lookup yields CDR1 SNHLY and CDR2 FYNNEI. There are 19 residues in the CDR3. Trimming took 7 bases from V and 5 from J; bases not matched to a gene: 18. The CDR3 DNA sequence: TGTGCCAGCATTCAAGTTTATGGGACAGGGCTTTTCCATAATTCACCCCTCCACTTT. Translated, it gives CASIQVYGTGLFHNSPLHF.

J is TRBJ1-2 and V is TRBV28; 8 bases line up with TRBD1. The V gene end was trimmed by 8 bases and the J gene end by 4 bases; junction bases not matched to a gene: 9. This CDR3 region has 14 residues. Germline V gene data show CDR1 as MDHEN and CDR2 as SYDVKM. The CDR3 nucleotides are TGTGCCAGCGACAGGGGCTCTCCCTTCTATGGCTACACCTTC. Translated, it gives CASDRGSPFYGYTF.

The chain recombines TRBV18 with TRBJ1-5, with no clear D. There are 14 residues in the CDR3. The germline V gene encodes CDR1 KGHSH and CDR2 LQKENI. Deletions cut 3 bases from V and 4 bases from J, with 10 bases between. CDR3 sequence (DNA): TGTGCCAGCTCACCCCTCGGCTCGAATCAGCCCCAGCATTTT. Protein product: CASSPLGSNQPQHF.

This clone appeared once. Other DNA variants within this sample encode the same CDR3. This chain joins TRBV30 and TRBJ1-2; the D gene is possibly TRBD1 (6 bases). The CDR3 has 13 residues. Germline CDR1 is GTSNPN and CDR2 is SVGIG (reference sequence). V lost 5 bases to trimming and J lost 8 bases, with 18 bases between them. The CDR3 spells CAWQNRGLGGYTF. CDR3 nucleotides: TGTGCCTGGCAAAACCGGGGGCTAGGGGGCTACACCTTC.

There are a few counts of this clone. This chain connects TRBV19 to TRBJ2-7; 7 bases are shared with TRBD1. The germline CDR1 and CDR2 sequences are LNHDA and SQIVND (reference sequence). CDR3 length equals 16 residues. The ends lost 2 bases at V and 3 bases at J; junction bases unmatched: 10. The DNA of the CDR3 is TGTGCCAGTAGTATACGCAAACAGGGGCGCGACTACGAGCAGTACTTC. Its protein product is CASSIRKQGRDYEQYF.

This chain joins TRBV28 and TRBJ2-3; tentative D call: TRBD2 (5 bases). The CDR3 is 16 amino acids. CDR1 and CDR2 (germline): MDHEN, SYDVKM. Deletions cut 3 bases from V and 0 bases from J, with 13 bases between. CDR3 DNA: TGTGCCAGCAGTTTTTTTGAGGGTCTAAGCACAGATACGCAGTATTTT. This sequence encodes CASSFFEGLSTDTQYF.

This clone was seen once. The J gene is TRBJ1-4, the V gene TRBV19; D gene ambiguous. The ends were cut back, 9 bases at V and 3 bases at J, with 17 bases in the middle. The CDR3 runs 15 residues. CDR1 LNHDA and CDR2 SQIVND come from the germline V gene (reference sequence). As DNA, the CDR3 is TGTGCCAGCCGGACGGACGGTCGTCCTAATGAAAAACTGTTTTTT. Translation: CASRTDGRPNEKLFF.

The rearrangement links TRBV19 to TRBJ2-5; D may be TRBD1 (5 bases). The CDR3 spans 13 residues. Germline V lookup: CDR1 LNHDA, CDR2 SQIVND (reference sequence). V gave up 7 bases and J gave up 4 bases, with 13 bases separating them. In DNA form, the CDR3 reads TGTGCCAGTAAGCAGGGCCCGGCAGAGACCCAGTACTTC. This translates into CASKQGPAETQYF.

The genes are TRBV9 and TRBJ1-1; D is possibly TRBD1 (5 bases). This CDR3 region has 14 residues. Germline-derived CDR1 and CDR2 are SGDLS and YYNGEE. V lost 0 bases, J lost 4 bases, and 10 bases lay in between. The chain's CDR3 is CASSVATGVTEAFF. The CDR3 DNA is TGTGCCAGCAGCGTAGCTACAGGTGTCACTGAAGCTTTCTTT.

This clone has just one count. The rearrangement uses TRBV6-4 and TRBJ2-6, with D perhaps matching TRBD1 (6 bases). The length of the CDR3 is 17 residues. Germline-derived CDR1 and CDR2 are MRHNA and SNTAGT. Trimming took off 6 bases at V and 0 bases at J, with 15 bases between the two ends. The CDR3 DNA follows: TGTGCCAGCAGGGCCCGGGACATTCGCTCTGGGGCCAACGTCCTGACTTTC. Protein product: CASRARDIRSGANVLTF.

This chain uses TRBV19 with TRBJ2-5, with D perhaps TRBD2 (5 bases). Trimming shortened V by 6 bases and J by 7 bases, and 12 bases separated the two germline ends. Germline V gene data show CDR1 as LNHDA and CDR2 as SQIVND (reference sequence). The CDR3 sequence is 12 residues long. The CDR3 DNA is TGTGCCAGTAGCGAGGGAATTGGGACCCAGTACTTC. Translated, it gives CASSEGIGTQYF.

This chain uses TRBV5-5 with TRBJ1-3; D ambiguous. V lost 4 bases and J lost 4, with 6 bases in between. The CDR3 is 12 amino acids. Germline CDR1 SGHKS, CDR2 YYEKEE (reference sequence). CDR3 coding DNA: TGTGCCAGCAGCGCGGACGGAAACACCATATATTTT. Its protein product is CASSADGNTIYF.

This chain connects TRBV5-1 to TRBJ2-1, with D perhaps matching TRBD2 (6 bases). This CDR3 is built from 16 residues. Germline-derived CDR1 and CDR2 are SGHRS and YFSETQ. V lost 0 bases, J lost 4 bases, and 14 bases lay in between. The CDR3 nucleotides are TGCGCCAGCAGCTTGGCCCCAGCGGGCCTGTACAATGAGCAGTTCTTC. This gives the protein CASSLAPAGLYNEQFF.

This clone was detected only once. The chain's CDR3 is CASSLQGASYNEQFF. CDR3 bases: TGTGCCAGCAGCCTACAGGGGGCGTCCTACAATGAGCAGTTCTTC. The rearrangement uses TRBV5-5 and TRBJ2-1; 9 bases map to TRBD1. Per the germline V gene, CDR1 is SGHKS and CDR2 is YYEKEE (reference sequence). Trimming removed 4 bases from V and 1 base from J; junction bases left unmatched: 3. The CDR3 covers 15 residues.

This rearrangement joins TRBV18 to TRBJ1-2, with 9 bases fitting TRBD1. The CDR3 runs 13 residues. Looked up from germline, CDR1 is KGHSH and CDR2 is LQKENI. After removal of 3 bases from V and 6 bases from J, the junction contained 2 bases not matched to a gene. CDR3 residues: CASSPTGGNGYTF. Here the CDR3 DNA reads TGTGCCAGCTCACCTACAGGGGGCAATGGCTACACCTTC.

J is TRBJ2-1 and V is TRBV19, with 8 bases fitting TRBD2. The ends lost 4 bases at V and 6 bases at J; junction bases unmatched: 8. Germline V CDR1 and CDR2: LNHDA, SQIVND (reference sequence). The length of the CDR3 is 15 residues. The CDR3 DNA reads TGTGCCAGTAGTAGCGGGGGGCTAAATCGCAATGAGCAGTTCTTC. This codes for CASSSGGLNRNEQFF.

This clone was seen only a few times. The chain carries TRBV5-1 and TRBJ1-6; D gene unclear. V lost 6 bases to trimming and J lost 4 bases, with 8 bases between them. CDR3 length: 13 amino acids. The germline V gene encodes CDR1 SGHRS and CDR2 YFSETQ. The CDR3 DNA reads TGCGCCAGCACCCAAGGGTATAATTCACCCCTCCACTTT. It is translated as CASTQGYNSPLHF.

The J gene is TRBJ2-5, the V gene TRBV19, with 9 nucleotides matching TRBD2. V lost 8 bases and J lost 5; bases outside the gene matches: 15. This CDR3 is 16 amino acids long. Germline CDR1 reads LNHDA; CDR2 reads SQIVND (reference sequence). The CDR3 region has the DNA TGTGCCAGTCGTCCCGCGCGGGGCGGGGGGGTTGAGACCCAGTACTTC. Residues: CASRPARGGGVETQYF. The whole variable domain, filled in from reference TRBV19 and TRBJ2-5, reads DGGITQSPKYLFRKEGQNVTLSCEQNLNHDAMYWYRQDPGQGLRLIYYSQIVNDFQKGDIAEGYSVSREKKESFPLTVTSAQKNPTAFYLCASRPARGGGVETQYFGPGTRLLVL.